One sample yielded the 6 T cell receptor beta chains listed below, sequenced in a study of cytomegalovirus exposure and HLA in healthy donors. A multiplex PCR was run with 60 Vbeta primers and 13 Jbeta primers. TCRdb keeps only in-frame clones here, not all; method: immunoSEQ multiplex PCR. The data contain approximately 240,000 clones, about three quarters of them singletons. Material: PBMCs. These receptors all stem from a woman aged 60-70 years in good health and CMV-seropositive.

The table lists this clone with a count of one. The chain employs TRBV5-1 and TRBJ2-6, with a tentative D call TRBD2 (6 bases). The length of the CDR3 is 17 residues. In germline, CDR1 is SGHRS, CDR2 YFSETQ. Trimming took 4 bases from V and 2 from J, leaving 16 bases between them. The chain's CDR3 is CASSRGGTGPGANVLTF. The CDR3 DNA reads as TGCGCCAGCAGCCGAGGAGGGACGGGACCTGGGGCCAACGTCCTGACTTTC.

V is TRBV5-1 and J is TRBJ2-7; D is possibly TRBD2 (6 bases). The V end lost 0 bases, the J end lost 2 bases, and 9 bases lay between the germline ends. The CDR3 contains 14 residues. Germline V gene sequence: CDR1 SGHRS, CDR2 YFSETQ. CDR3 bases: TGCGCCAGCAGCTTGGATAGCGGACCCTACGAGCAGTACTTC. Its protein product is CASSLDSGPYEQYF.

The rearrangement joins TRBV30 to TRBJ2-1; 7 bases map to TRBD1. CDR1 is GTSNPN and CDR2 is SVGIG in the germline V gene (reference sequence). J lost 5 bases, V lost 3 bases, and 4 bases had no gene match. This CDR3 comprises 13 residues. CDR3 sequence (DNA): TGTGCCTGGAGAACAGGGGAGAACAATGAGCAGTTCTTC. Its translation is CAWRTGENNEQFF.

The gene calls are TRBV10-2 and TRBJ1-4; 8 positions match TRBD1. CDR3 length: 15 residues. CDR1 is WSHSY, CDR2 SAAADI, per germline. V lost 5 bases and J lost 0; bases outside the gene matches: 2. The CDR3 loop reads CASSQQGATNEKLFF. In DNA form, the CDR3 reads TGCGCCAGCAGTCAACAGGGGGCAACTAATGAAAAACTGTTTTTT.

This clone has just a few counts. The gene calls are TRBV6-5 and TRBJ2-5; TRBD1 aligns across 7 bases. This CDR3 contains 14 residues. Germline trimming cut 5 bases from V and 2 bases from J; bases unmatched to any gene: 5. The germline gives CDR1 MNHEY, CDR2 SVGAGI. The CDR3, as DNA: TGTGCCAGCAGTGAGGGACAGAGACAAGAGACCCAGTACTTC. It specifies CASSEGQRQETQYF.

CDR3 in DNA: TGTGCCATCTCCAGTTCTTCCGGGGCCAACGTCCTGACTTTC. It specifies CAISSSSGANVLTF. V usage is TRBV2 and J usage is TRBJ2-6; no reliable D call. V was cut by 10 bases and J by 4 bases, with 14 bases left in between. CDR1 and CDR2 (germline): SNHLY, FYNNEI. This CDR3 has 14 amino acids.